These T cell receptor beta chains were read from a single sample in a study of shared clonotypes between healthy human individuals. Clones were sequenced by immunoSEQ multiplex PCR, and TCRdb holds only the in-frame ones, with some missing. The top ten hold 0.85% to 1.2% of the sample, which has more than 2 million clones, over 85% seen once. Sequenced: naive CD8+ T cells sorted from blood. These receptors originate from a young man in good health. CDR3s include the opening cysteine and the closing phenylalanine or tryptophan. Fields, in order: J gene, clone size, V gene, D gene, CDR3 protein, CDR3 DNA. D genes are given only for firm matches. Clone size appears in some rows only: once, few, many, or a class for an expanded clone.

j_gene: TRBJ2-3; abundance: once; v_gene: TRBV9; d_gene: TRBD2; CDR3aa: CASSVWREGTDTQYF; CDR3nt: TGTGCCAGCAGCGTTTGGCGGGAGGGGACAGATACGCAGTATTTT
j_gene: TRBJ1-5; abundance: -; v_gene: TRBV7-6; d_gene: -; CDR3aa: CASSLAGGNQPQHF; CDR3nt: TGTGCCAGCAGCTTGGCAGGGGGCAATCAGCCCCAGCATTTT
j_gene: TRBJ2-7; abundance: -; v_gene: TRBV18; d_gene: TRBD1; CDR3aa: CASSPPGTGDYEQYF; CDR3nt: TGTGCCAGCTCACCACCTGGGACAGGGGATTACGAGCAGTACTTC
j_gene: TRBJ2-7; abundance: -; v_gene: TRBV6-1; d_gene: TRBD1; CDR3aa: CASSGDRASFLHEQYF; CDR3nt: TGTGCCAGCAGTGGGGACAGGGCCTCCTTCCTCCACGAGCAGTACTTC
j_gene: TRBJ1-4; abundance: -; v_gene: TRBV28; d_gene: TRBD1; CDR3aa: CASSLQGAGEKLFF; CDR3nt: TGTGCCAGCAGCCTACAGGGGGCGGGTGAAAAACTGTTTTTT
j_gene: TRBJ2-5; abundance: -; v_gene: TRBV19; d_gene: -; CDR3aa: CASGGIRHETGRETQYF; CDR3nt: TGTGCCAGTGGAGGGATCCGACACGAAACAGGCCGGGAGACCCAGTACTTC
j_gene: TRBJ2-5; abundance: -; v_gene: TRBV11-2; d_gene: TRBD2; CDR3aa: CASSLAILAGPQETQYF; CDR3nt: TGTGCCAGCAGCTTAGCGATACTAGCGGGACCCCAAGAGACCCAGTACTTC
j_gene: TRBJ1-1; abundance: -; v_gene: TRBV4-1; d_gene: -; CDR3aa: CASSQGWVAVGTEAFF; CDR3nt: TGCGCCAGCAGCCAAGGCTGGGTGGCCGTTGGAACTGAAGCTTTCTTT
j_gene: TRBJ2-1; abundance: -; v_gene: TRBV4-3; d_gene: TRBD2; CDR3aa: CASSQDLAGVGLDEQFF; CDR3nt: TGCGCCAGCAGCCAAGATCTAGCGGGAGTTGGCCTCGATGAGCAGTTCTTC
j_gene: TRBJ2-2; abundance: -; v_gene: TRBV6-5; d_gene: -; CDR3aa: CASFGRGTGELFF; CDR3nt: TGTGCCAGCTTCGGCAGGGGCACCGGGGAGCTGTTTTTT
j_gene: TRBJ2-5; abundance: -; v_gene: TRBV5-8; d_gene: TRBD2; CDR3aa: CASSLGLAGSREETQYF; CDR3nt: TGTGCCAGCAGCTTGGGACTAGCGGGGTCCCGGGAGGAGACCCAGTACTTC
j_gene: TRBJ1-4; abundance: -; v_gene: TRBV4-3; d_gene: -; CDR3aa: CASSQDQVTRDYGKLFF; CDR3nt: TGCGCCAGCAGCCAAGATCAGGTGACAAGGGACTACGGAAAACTGTTTTTT
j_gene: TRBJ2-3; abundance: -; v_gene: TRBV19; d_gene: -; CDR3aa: CASSMTATDTQYF; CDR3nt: TGTGCCAGTAGTATGACGGCAACAGATACGCAGTATTTT
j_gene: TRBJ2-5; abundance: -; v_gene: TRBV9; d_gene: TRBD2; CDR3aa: CASSSQVGLALEETQYF; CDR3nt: TGTGCCAGCAGCTCCCAGGTGGGACTAGCGTTGGAGGAGACCCAGTACTTC
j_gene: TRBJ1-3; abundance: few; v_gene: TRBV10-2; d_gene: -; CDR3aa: CASSDWGNTIYF; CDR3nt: TGCGCCAGCAGTGACTGGGGAAACACCATATATTTT
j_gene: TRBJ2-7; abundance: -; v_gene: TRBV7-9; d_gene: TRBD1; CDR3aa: CASSANRGEGSYEQYF; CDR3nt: TGTGCCAGCAGCGCCAACAGGGGAGAAGGGTCTTACGAGCAATACTTC
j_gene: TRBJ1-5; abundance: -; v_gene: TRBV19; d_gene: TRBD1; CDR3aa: CASSIATGGFQWPQHF; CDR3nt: TGTGCCAGTAGTATAGCCACAGGGGGCTTCCAATGGCCCCAGCATTTT
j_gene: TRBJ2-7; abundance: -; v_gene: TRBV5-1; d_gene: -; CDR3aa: CASSEFPGTLYEQYF; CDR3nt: TGCGCCAGCAGCGAGTTCCCGGGGACACTCTACGAGCAGTACTTC
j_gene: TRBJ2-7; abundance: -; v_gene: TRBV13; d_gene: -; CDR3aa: CASSRSRAPYEQYF; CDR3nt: TGTGCCAGCAGCCGATCCAGGGCCCCCTACGAGCAGTACTTC
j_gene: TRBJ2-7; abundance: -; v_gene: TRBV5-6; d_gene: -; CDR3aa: CASSLEGAYEQYF; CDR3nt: TGTGCCAGCAGCTTAGAAGGAGCTTACGAGCAGTACTTC
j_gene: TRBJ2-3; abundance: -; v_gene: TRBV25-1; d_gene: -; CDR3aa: CASSDGSSDTQYF; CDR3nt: TGTGCCAGCAGTGACGGCTCTTCAGATACGCAGTATTTT
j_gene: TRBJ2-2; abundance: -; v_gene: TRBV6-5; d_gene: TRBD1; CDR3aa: CASSLTGAGELFF; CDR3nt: TGTGCCAGCAGCCTGACAGGGGCCGGGGAGCTGTTTTTT
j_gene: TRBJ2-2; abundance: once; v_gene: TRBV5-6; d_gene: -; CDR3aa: CASSLDLAGPTGELFF; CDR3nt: TGTGCCAGCAGCTTGGATCTGGCAGGGCCCACCGGGGAGCTGTTTTTT
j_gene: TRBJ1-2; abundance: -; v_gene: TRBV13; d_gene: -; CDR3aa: CASSSETAYYGYTF; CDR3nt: TGTGCCAGCAGCTCCGAGACAGCTTACTATGGCTACACCTTC
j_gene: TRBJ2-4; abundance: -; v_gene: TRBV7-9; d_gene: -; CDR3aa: CASSLGGTEKNIQYF; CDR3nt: TGTGCCAGCAGCTTGGGCGGGACAGAGAAAAACATTCAGTACTTC
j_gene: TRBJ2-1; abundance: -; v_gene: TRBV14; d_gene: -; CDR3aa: CASSQGLINWDEQFF; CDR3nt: TGTGCCAGCAGCCAAGGACTCATTAATTGGGATGAGCAGTTCTTC
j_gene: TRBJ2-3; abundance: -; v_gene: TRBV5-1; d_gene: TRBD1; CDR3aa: CASRTPSGTGTTDTQYF; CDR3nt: TGCGCCAGCCGAACCCCCTCCGGGACAGGGACCACAGATACGCAGTATTTT
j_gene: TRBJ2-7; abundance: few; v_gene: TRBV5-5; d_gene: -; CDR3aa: CASSVNSEQYF; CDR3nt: TGTGCCAGCAGCGTGAACTCCGAGCAGTACTTC
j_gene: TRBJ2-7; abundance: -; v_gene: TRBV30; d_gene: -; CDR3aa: CAWSVIGYEQYF; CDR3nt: TGTGCCTGGAGTGTAATCGGATACGAGCAGTACTTC
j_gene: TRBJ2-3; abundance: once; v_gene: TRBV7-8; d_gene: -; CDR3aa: CASSLVGAGTQYF; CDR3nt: TGTGCCAGCAGCTTAGTAGGGGCAGGTACGCAGTATTTT
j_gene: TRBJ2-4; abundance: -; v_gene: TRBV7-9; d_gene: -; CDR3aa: CASSLVDLAKNIQYF; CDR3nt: TGTGCCAGCAGCTTAGTCGATTTAGCCAAAAACATTCAGTACTTC
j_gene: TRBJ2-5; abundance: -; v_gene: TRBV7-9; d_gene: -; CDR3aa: CASSTGTTLSETQYF; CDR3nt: TGTGCCAGCAGCACCGGGACAACCCTTTCCGAGACCCAGTACTTC
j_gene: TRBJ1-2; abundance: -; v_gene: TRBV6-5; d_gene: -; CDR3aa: CASSPTKGLGYTF; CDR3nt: TGTGCCAGCAGTCCCACGAAGGGGCTGGGCTACACCTTC
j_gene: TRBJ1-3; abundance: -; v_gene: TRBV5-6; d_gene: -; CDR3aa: CASRLQGTFGNTIYF; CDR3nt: TGTGCCAGCAGATTACAGGGTACTTTTGGAAACACCATATATTTT
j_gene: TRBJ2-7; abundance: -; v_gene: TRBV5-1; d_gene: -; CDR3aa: CASSLIGGSYEQYF; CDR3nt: TGCGCCAGCAGCTTGATTGGGGGTTCCTACGAGCAGTACTTC
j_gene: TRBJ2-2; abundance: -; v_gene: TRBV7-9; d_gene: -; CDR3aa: CASSPLTGELFF; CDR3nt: TGTGCCAGCAGCCCTCTTACCGGGGAGCTGTTTTTT
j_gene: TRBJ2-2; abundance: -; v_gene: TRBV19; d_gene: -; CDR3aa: CASNPGPNTGELFF; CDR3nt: TGTGCCAGTAACCCCGGTCCGAACACCGGGGAGCTGTTTTTT
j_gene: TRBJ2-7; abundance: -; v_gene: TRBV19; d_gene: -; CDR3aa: CASSLGYEQYF; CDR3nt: TGTGCCAGTAGTCTCGGCTACGAGCAGTACTTC
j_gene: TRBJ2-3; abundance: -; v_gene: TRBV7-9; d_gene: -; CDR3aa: CASSFLASTDTQYF; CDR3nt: TGTGCCAGCAGCTTCCTAGCGAGTACAGATACGCAGTATTTT
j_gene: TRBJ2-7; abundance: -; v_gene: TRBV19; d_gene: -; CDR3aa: CASSTPGGSYEQYF; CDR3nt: TGTGCCAGTAGTACCCCTGGGGGCTCCTACGAGCAGTACTTC
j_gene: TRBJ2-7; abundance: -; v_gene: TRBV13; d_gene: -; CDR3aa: CASSSEAGSYEQYF; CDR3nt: TGTGCCAGCAGCTCCGAGGCAGGGTCCTACGAGCAGTACTTC
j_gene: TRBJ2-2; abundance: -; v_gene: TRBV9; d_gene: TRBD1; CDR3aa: CASSQTGVGNGGELFF; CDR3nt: TGTGCCAGCAGCCAAACAGGGGTCGGGAATGGCGGGGAGCTGTTTTTT
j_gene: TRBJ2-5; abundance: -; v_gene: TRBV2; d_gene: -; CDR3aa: CASSGTETQETQYF; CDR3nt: TGTGCCAGCAGTGGGACAGAAACCCAAGAGACCCAGTACTTC
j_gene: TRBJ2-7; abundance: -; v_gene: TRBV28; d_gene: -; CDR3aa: CASSRLDGYEQYF; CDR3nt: TGTGCCAGCAGTAGATTAGACGGCTACGAGCAGTACTTC
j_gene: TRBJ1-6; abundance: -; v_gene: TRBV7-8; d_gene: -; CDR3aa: CASSDQGPVINSPLHF; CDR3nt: TGTGCCAGCAGCGACCAGGGACCAGTCATCAATTCACCCCTCCACTTT
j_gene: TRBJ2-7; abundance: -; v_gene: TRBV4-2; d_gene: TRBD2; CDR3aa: CASSQGRAGEGSYEQYF; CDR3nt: TGTGCCAGCAGCCAAGGGCGGGCGGGAGAAGGATCCTACGAGCAGTACTTC